A single sample gave rise to the 7 T cell receptor beta chains below, sequenced in a study of cytomegalovirus exposure and HLA in healthy donors. PCR amplification relied on 60 Vbeta primers (plus 13 Jbeta primers). Measured with immunoSEQ multiplex PCR; TCRdb has only the in-frame clones, and not every one. The sample consists of roughly 190,000 clones, about 85% of them appearing once. Source material: PBMCs. The receptors were gathered from a woman between 50 and 59 years old in good health and CMV-seropositive.

This chain connects TRBV28 to TRBJ1-1; 7 bases match TRBD1. CDR3 length: 15 residues. The V and J ends lost 5 bases and 1 base, in that order; junction bases with no gene match: 7. From germline, CDR1 is MDHEN and CDR2 SYDVKM. CDR3 loop: CASSLTGPGNTEAFF. CDR3 sequence (DNA): TGTGCCAGCAGTCTGACAGGGCCAGGGAACACTGAAGCTTTCTTT.

V is TRBV30 and J is TRBJ2-5, with D unresolved. The CDR3 length is 13 residues. Trimming took off 2 bases at V and 5 bases at J, with 12 bases between the two ends. CDR1 and CDR2 from the germline V gene are GTSNPN and SVGIG (reference sequence). The DNA for the CDR3 is TGTGCCTGGAGTCGGAGCGTTCAGGAGACCCAGTACTTC. This translates into CAWSRSVQETQYF.

The CDR3 region has the DNA TGCAGCGTTGAGGCAGGGGCAGACGGCTACACCTTC. Its protein product is CSVEAGADGYTF. The V call is TRBV29-1, the J call TRBJ1-2; D perhaps matches TRBD1 (6 bases). Germline values: CDR1 SQVTM, CDR2 ANQGSEA. Trimming pared 3 bases from V and 8 bases from J, leaving 13 bases between. The CDR3 is 12 residues long.

The gene calls are TRBV28 and TRBJ2-1; 7 bases agree with TRBD1. Trimming cost V 6 bases and J 0 bases; bases outside gene matches: 20. The germline CDR1 and CDR2 sequences are MDHEN and SYDVKM. The CDR3 extends over 20 amino acids. CDR3 nucleotide sequence: TGTGCCAGCAGATGTAGGGACAGTTCGCAACCCACGTACTCCTACAATGAGCAGTTCTTC. It codes for CASRCRDSSQPTYSYNEQFF.

The V and J genes are TRBV15 and TRBJ1-3, with no clear D. CDR3 length: 15 residues. In germline, CDR1 is LNHNV, CDR2 YYDKDF (reference sequence). V was pared by 2 bases and J by 7 bases, with 15 bases between. The CDR3 DNA reads as TGTGCCACCAGCAGATCCCGTTTCCTCCCCAACACCATATATTTT. This codes for CATSRSRFLPNTIYF.

The chain employs TRBV14 and TRBJ1-2, with 7 bases lining up with TRBD1. The CDR3 totals 14 residues. The trim removed 5 bases at V and 8 bases at J, leaving 11 bases unmatched. Germline V lookup: CDR1 SGHDN, CDR2 FVKESK. CDR3 sequence (DNA): TGTGCCAGCAGCTCCCGGACAGGCCGGTTGGGCTACACCTTC. Translating gives CASSSRTGRLGYTF.

This chain links TRBV5-6 with TRBJ2-5, with TRBD2 matching 9 bases. The CDR3 has 13 residues. Losses at the gene ends were 4 bases for V and 5 bases for J; bases not matched to a gene: 3. The germline V gene has CDR1 SGHDT and CDR2 YYEEEE. CDR3 coding DNA: TGTGCCAGCAGCGCGGGGGGGCGGGAGACCCAGTACTTC. It is translated as CASSAGGRETQYF.